This T cell receptor (beta chain) originates from a study of blood T cell repertoires in COVID-19. Whole-study context: T cells, B-cell-depleted T cells, or PBMCs supplied cDNA or gDNA.

The V and J ends lost 7 bases and 6 bases, in that order; junction bases with no gene match: 7. Germline assignment: CDR1 SQVTM and CDR2 ANQGSEA. The CDR3 is made up of 12 amino acids. This clone came up once. In the source study's methods: Amplified reference gene primers provided the basis for estimating nucleated cell counts. Here immunoSEQ multiplex PCR was the method, and the copy in TCRdb shows in-frame clones only, minus some. V, J and clone size are those of that table, while D and trimming were read from the DNA. This sample yields fewer than 350,000 clones, of which over 75% are seen a single time; about 9.8% belongs to the top ten.

The chain has TRBV29-1 and TRBJ1-2, with 8 nucleotides matching TRBD1. The source material was peripheral blood. The receptor was isolated from a man aged 18 to 29 with active or convalescent COVID-19. The CDR3 region has the DNA TGCAGCGGGGGGCCGACAGGGGATGGCTACACCTTC. It is translated as CSGGPTGDGYTF.